The T cell receptor beta chain described here comes from a study of OX40 agonist ivuxolimab in advanced cancers. Autoimmune disease history or systemic immunosuppression led to patient exclusion. Sequencing was performed with immunoSEQ multiplex PCR; in TCRdb, only in-frame clones are kept and a portion is missing. There are 20,000 to 25,000 clones in the sample; 84% occur only once, and roughly 17% lies in the top ten. Comments on this clone: Its specificity is unknown.

General study findings and limits: Clonal expansion from baseline to week 6 occurred in both CD4+ and CD8+ T cells.

Germline CDR1 reads LNHDA; CDR2 reads SQIVND (reference sequence). This CDR3 spans 15 amino acids. V trimming: 6 bases; J trimming: 1 base; junction bases outside the gene matches: 5. This chain joins TRBV19 and TRBJ1-5; TRBD1 matches at 8 bases. The sequencing here drew on CD4+ or CD8+ T cells sorted from blood, taken in a trial of the OX40 agonist ivuxolimab. This receptor was identified in an adult with an advanced solid tumor such as melanoma, head and neck, liver or kidney cancer. The CDR3 DNA follows: TGTGCCAGTAGGTTGGACAGGGAAAGCAATCAGCCCCAGCATTTT. It yields the protein CASRLDRESNQPQHF.